The clone carrying this T cell receptor (beta chain) occurred a few times. The authors built TCR beta libraries using iRepertoire HTBI primers and Arm-PCR of CDR3 regions. MiXCR was run by TCRdb on the multiplex PCR reads, yielding one entry per CDR3 protein. The top ten hold under 20% of the sample, which has roughly 360,000 distinct CDR3 sequences, approximately 10% seen once. Time point meaning: newly diagnosed GD, antithyroid drugs for less than 3 months. From PBMCs, RNA was extracted and then used to make the TCR library. The data are from a study of regulatory T cells in long-lasting Graves disease. These sequences were also reported in another study, on T cells in Graves' hyperthyroidism and ophthalmopathy.

The TCR originated in a young woman with Graves disease. This sample comprised peripheral blood mononuclear cells (PBMCs), obtained at new diagnosis, from a patient treated with antithyroid drugs.

The CDR3 DNA follows: TGTGCCAGCAGTTTATTCATGAGTGGGCGTGGGGCCAAAAACATTCAGTACTTC. Its protein is CASSLFMSGRGAKNIQYF. The chain uses TRBV28 and TRBJ2-4; D is uncertain. The germline V gene has CDR1 MDHEN and CDR2 SYDVKM. The CDR3 totals 18 residues. Trimming shortened V by 1 base and J by 1 base, and 17 bases separated the two germline ends.